This TCR beta chain was found in a study of shared clonotypes between healthy human individuals. Assay used: immunoSEQ multiplex PCR; TCRdb lists only in-frame clones, some missing. There are roughly 400,000 clones in the sample; 96% occur only once, and approximately 0.32% lies in the top ten. Germline CDR1 is MNHNY and CDR2 is SVGAGI (reference sequence). The CDR3 totals 12 residues. V gave up 7 bases and J gave up 2 bases, with 9 bases separating them. This clone has more than one count but fewer than ten. The sequence derives from a man aged 30 to 45 in good health. The sequenced sample was memory CD8+ T cells sorted from blood. Subset defined: CD45RO+ cells pooled with CCR7-negative TemRA cells. The chain is built from TRBV6-6 and TRBJ2-7; D call uncertain. CDR3 sequence: CASTDRPYEQYF. Here the CDR3 DNA reads TGTGCCAGCACCGACCGACCCTACGAGCAGTACTTC.